This T cell receptor (beta chain) was profiled in a study of patients and donors after allogeneic stem cell transplantation. TCRdb analysed the RT-PCR reads with MiXCR anew, one entry per CDR3 protein. The sample has about 110,000 distinct CDR3 sequences; 35% are singletons. The germline V gene has CDR1 MNHNS and CDR2 SASEGT. This CDR3 comprises 13 residues. Trimming left V 6 bases short and J 6 bases short, with 11 bases between. This clonotype has only a few counts. The chain joins TRBV6-1 to TRBJ2-2; D ambiguous. The receptor was isolated from a human donor who was either an allogeneic HSCT recipient or a stem cell or donor lymphocyte infusion donor (not recorded which). It is not recorded whose cells these are; they may come from a transplant donor. Sequenced material: blood, either unsorted or a sorted T cell fraction (not recorded which). The CDR3 region has the DNA TGTGCCAGCAGAAGAATAGCTGCCGGGGAGCTGTTTTTT. Its translation: CASRRIAAGELFF.